Shown below are 19 T cell receptor beta chains from a single sample sequenced in a study of blood T cell repertoires in COVID-19 (TCRdb year 2020). Library method: the immunoSEQ multiplex PCR assay. TCRdb took this table from immuneACCESS and kept in-frame rearrangements with V and J called. Such tables lack part of the clones; where checked against another copy, unresolved V genes explain under half of the gap, and the rest is unexplained. The sample includes 200,000 or so clones, with 80% to 90% observed a single time. Roughly 3% of the sample lies in the top ten. Sequenced: PBMCs or T cells enriched from blood (not recorded which). These receptors all come from a woman under 30 in a cohort exposed to, infected with or recovered from COVID-19 (not recorded which).

The chain links TRBV5-6 to TRBJ1-6; D might be TRBD1 (6 bases). The V gene's germline CDR1 is SGHDT and CDR2 YYEEEE. The CDR3 consists of 17 residues. Trimming cost V 4 bases and J 0 bases, with 14 bases left between them. The CDR3 nucleotides read TGTGCCAGCAGCGGATTAACAGGGAGCTCCTATAATTCACCCCTCCACTTT. This sequence encodes CASSGLTGSSYNSPLHF.

This clone occurred once. The rearrangement uses TRBV2 and TRBJ1-2; tentatively, D is TRBD1 (6 bases). Germline V gives CDR1 SNHLY, CDR2 FYNNEI. Between the trimmed V and J ends, which lost 3 bases and 1 base, there was a span of 9 bases. The CDR3 is 14 amino acids. CDR3 protein: CASSEEQGNYGYTF. The CDR3 DNA follows: TGTGCCAGCAGTGAGGAACAGGGTAACTATGGCTACACCTTC.

The J gene is TRBJ2-7, the V gene TRBV19; 8 nucleotides line up with TRBD1. CDR1 is LNHDA, CDR2 SQIVND, per germline (reference sequence). V dropped 4 bases and J dropped 2; count of bases not matched to a gene: 7. This CDR3 is 15 amino acids long. The CDR3 nucleotides read TGTGCCAGTAGTACCCCGGGACAGGTCGCCTACGAGCAGTACTTC. Its protein product is CASSTPGQVAYEQYF.

The chain uses TRBV11-2 and TRBJ2-1; 9 positions agree with TRBD1. The V gene's germline CDR1 is SGHAT and CDR2 FQNNGV. After removal of 5 bases from V and 5 bases from J, the junction contained 7 bases not matched to a gene. The CDR3 loop spans 15 amino acids. Written as DNA, the CDR3 is TGTGCCAGCAGCCGGAGGGACAGGGTGGACAATGAGCAGTTCTTC. This gives the protein CASSRRDRVDNEQFF.

The chain combines TRBV7-8 with TRBJ1-5, with TRBD1 identical over 11 bases. CDR3 length: 16 amino acids. The germline V gene has CDR1 SGHVS and CDR2 FQNEAQ. Trimming took 1 base from V and 6 from J; bases not matched to a gene: 5. The CDR3: CASSLGGQGVGQPQHF. CDR3 nucleotide sequence: TGTGCCAGCAGCTTAGGGGGACAGGGGGTCGGTCAGCCCCAGCATTTT.

The chain has TRBV3-1 (or the pseudogene TRBV3-2) and TRBJ2-2; 7 positions agree with TRBD1. V dropped 6 bases and J dropped 1; count of bases not matched to a gene: 8. CDR1 is LGHDT and CDR2 is YNNKEL in the germline V gene (reference sequence). The CDR3 covers 16 residues. CDR3 amino acids: CASSWGQLLNTGELFF. The CDR3 nucleotides read TGTGCCAGCAGTTGGGGACAGCTATTGAACACCGGGGAGCTGTTTTTT.

The V call is TRBV25-1, the J call TRBJ2-2, with D tentatively TRBD2 (6 bases). The CDR3 consists of 15 residues. V lost 4 bases and J 4 bases, leaving 13 bases between the germline ends. From germline, CDR1 is MGHDK and CDR2 SYGVNS. CDR3 sequence (DNA): TGTGCCAGCAGTGTTACCGGGAGTTCCACCGGGGAGCTGTTTTTT. Translation: CASSVTGSSTGELFF.

This chain joins TRBV19 and TRBJ1-1, with D possibly matching TRBD1 (5 bases). The CDR3 length is 14 residues. Germline-derived CDR1 and CDR2 are LNHDA and SQIVND (reference sequence). V was shortened by 5 bases and J by 7 bases, with 17 bases between the two germline ends. As DNA, the CDR3 is TGTGCCAGTAGTCCACCCTCCCGCGGGGGTGAAGCTTTCTTT. Its protein product is CASSPPSRGGEAFF.

Written as DNA, the CDR3 is TGTGCCAGCAGTTACTCGAGGTCCGGGGAGCTGTTTTTT. It codes for CASSYSRSGELFF. The chain couples TRBV6-2 or TRBV6-3 to TRBJ2-2; D uncertain. Trimming removed 0 bases from V and 6 bases from J, with 5 bases in between. Looked up from germline, CDR1 is MNHEY and CDR2 is SVGEGT. The CDR3 contains 13 residues.

The rearrangement links TRBV15 to TRBJ2-5; 9 nucleotides match TRBD1. The CDR3 consists of 17 residues. After removal of 3 bases from V and 4 bases from J, the junction contained 12 bases not matched to a gene. Germline values: CDR1 LNHNV, CDR2 YYDKDF (reference sequence). The CDR3 bases are TGTGCCACCAGCAGGGGAATGACAGGGGGAGAAGTAGAGACCCAGTACTTC. Amino acid sequence: CATSRGMTGGEVETQYF. Drawing the rest from reference TRBV15 and TRBJ2-5, the complete variable domain is DAMVIQNPRYQVTQFGKPVTLSCSQTLNHNVMYWYQQKSSQAPKLLFHYYDKDFNNEADTPDNFQSRRPNTSFCFLDIRSPGLGDTAMYLCATSRGMTGGEVETQYFGPGTRLLVL.

This chain uses TRBV2 with TRBJ1-5, with 9 bases lining up with TRBD1. Per germline, CDR1 SNHLY and CDR2 FYNNEI. V trimming: 4 bases; J trimming: 1 base; junction bases outside the gene matches: 2. The CDR3 spans 15 residues. The CDR3 protein is CASSGTGESNQPQHF. The CDR3 DNA reads as TGTGCCAGCAGTGGGACAGGGGAGAGCAATCAGCCCCAGCATTTT.

The chain has TRBV18 and TRBJ2-2; 9 bases map to TRBD1. After removal of 3 bases from V and 1 base from J, the junction contained 3 bases not matched to a gene. This CDR3 is 16 amino acids long. In germline, CDR1 is KGHSH, CDR2 LQKENI. The CDR3 nucleotides read TGTGCCAGCTCACCGACAGGGGGACTGAACACCGGGGAGCTGTTTTTT. Amino acid sequence: CASSPTGGLNTGELFF.

The chain carries TRBV19 and TRBJ1-4; 9 bases align to TRBD1. The CDR3 has 14 residues. V lost 6 bases to trimming and J lost 8 bases; unmatched junction nucleotides: 7. CDR1 is LNHDA, CDR2 SQIVND, per germline (reference sequence). CDR3 coding DNA: TGTGCCAGTAGCGCCGACAGGGGGGGGGAAAAACTGTTTTTT. This encodes CASSADRGGEKLFF.

V is TRBV19 and J is TRBJ1-2; 7 bases map to TRBD1. Germline-derived CDR1 and CDR2 are LNHDA and SQIVND (reference sequence). V shed 5 bases and J 4 bases; nucleotides not matched to a gene: 7. CDR3 length: 14 amino acids. The CDR3 sequence is CASSDRGLGYGYTF. The CDR3 DNA is TGTGCCAGTAGTGATAGGGGGCTCGGCTATGGCTACACCTTC. The variable domain in full, with the rest retrieved from reference TRBV19 and TRBJ1-2, is DGGITQSPKYLFRKEGQNVTLSCEQNLNHDAMYWYRQDPGQGLRLIYYSQIVNDFQKGDIAEGYSVSREKKESFPLTVTSAQKNPTAFYLCASSDRGLGYGYTFGSGTRLTVV.

The rearrangement links TRBV3-1 (or the pseudogene TRBV3-2) to TRBJ2-3; 8 bases agree with TRBD2. This CDR3 has 15 residues. In germline, CDR1 is LGHDT, CDR2 YNNKEL (reference sequence). Unmatched junction bases numbered 3, after V lost 0 bases and J lost 4 bases. The CDR3 sequence: CASSQEVLAADTQYF. The CDR3 DNA reads TGTGCCAGCAGCCAAGAGGTACTAGCGGCAGATACGCAGTATTTT.

V usage is TRBV19 and J usage is TRBJ1-2, with 11 bases that match TRBD1. Germline CDR1 reads LNHDA; CDR2 reads SQIVND (reference sequence). The length of the CDR3 is 15 residues. J lost 7 bases, V lost 6 bases, and 10 bases had no gene match. CDR3 sequence: CASSTGQGAVGGYTF. In DNA form, the CDR3 reads TGTGCCAGTAGCACCGGACAGGGGGCCGTCGGTGGCTACACCTTC.

V gene TRBV20-1 combines with J gene TRBJ2-2; 7 bases are a match to TRBD2. In germline, CDR1 is DFQATT, CDR2 SNEGSKA (reference sequence). The CDR3 loop spans 14 amino acids. With V trimmed by 3 bases and J by 3 bases, 4 bases remained unmatched. The CDR3 is CSASMGRDTGELFF. Written as DNA, the CDR3 is TGCAGTGCTAGTATGGGGAGGGACACCGGGGAGCTGTTTTTT.

This clone has only one observation. The V call is TRBV7-8, the J call TRBJ2-7; D remains ambiguous. V was cut by 1 base and J by 0 bases, with 7 bases left in between. Germline V CDR1 and CDR2: SGHVS, FQNEAQ. The CDR3 extends over 14 amino acids. CDR3 protein: CASSLGPSSYEQYF. CDR3 nucleotide sequence: TGTGCCAGCAGCTTAGGGCCTAGCTCCTACGAGCAGTACTTC. Together with reference TRBV7-8 and TRBJ2-7, the CDR3 gives the full variable domain: GAGVSQSPRYKVAKRGQDVALRCDPISGHVSLFWYQQALGQGPEFLTYFQNEAQLDKSGLPSDRFFAERPEGSVSTLKIQRTQQEDSAVYLCASSLGPSSYEQYFGPGTRLTVT.

The chain joins TRBV28 to TRBJ1-6; unclear D gene. Germline-derived CDR1 and CDR2 are MDHEN and SYDVKM. V was clipped by 11 bases and J by 7 bases, with 15 bases between them. This CDR3 contains 13 residues. CDR3 residues: CACQATLNSPLHF. CDR3 bases: TGTGCCTGCCAGGCTACTTTGAATTCACCCCTCCACTTT.